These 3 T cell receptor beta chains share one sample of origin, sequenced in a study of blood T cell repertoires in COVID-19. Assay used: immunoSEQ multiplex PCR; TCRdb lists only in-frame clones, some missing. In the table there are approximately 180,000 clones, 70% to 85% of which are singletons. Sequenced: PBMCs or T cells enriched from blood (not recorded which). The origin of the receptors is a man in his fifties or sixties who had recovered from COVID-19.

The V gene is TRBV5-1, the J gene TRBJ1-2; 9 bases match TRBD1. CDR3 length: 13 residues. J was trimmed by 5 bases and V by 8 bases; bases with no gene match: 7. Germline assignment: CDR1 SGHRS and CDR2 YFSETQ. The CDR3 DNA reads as TGCGCCAGTAAGCCGGGACAGGGTTATGGCTACACCTTC. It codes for CASKPGQGYGYTF.

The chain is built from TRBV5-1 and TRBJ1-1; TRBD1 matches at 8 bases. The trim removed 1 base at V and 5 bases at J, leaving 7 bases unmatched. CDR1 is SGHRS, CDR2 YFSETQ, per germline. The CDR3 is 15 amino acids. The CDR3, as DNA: TGCGCCAGCAGCTTGCAACCGGACAGGGTTACTGAAGCTTTCTTT. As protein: CASSLQPDRVTEAFF.

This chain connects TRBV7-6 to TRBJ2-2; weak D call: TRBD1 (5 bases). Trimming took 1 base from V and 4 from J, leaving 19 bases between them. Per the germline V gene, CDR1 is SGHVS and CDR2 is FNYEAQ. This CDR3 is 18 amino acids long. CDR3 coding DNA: TGTGCCAGCAGCTTAGGGGGCGGCATCACTGCGGCCACCGGGGAGCTGTTTTTT. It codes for CASSLGGGITAATGELFF.